Sequencing of this T cell receptor (beta chain) was carried out in a study of blood T cell repertoires in COVID-19. On the study more broadly: COVID-19 samples from acute and convalescent phases originated in the United States, Italy and Spain. T cells, B-cell-depleted T cells, or PBMCs supplied cDNA or gDNA.

The CDR3 is 13 residues long. The germline CDR1 and CDR2 sequences are SQVTM and ANQGSEA. V was clipped by 4 bases and J by 4 bases, with 14 bases between them. In the source study's methods: Counts of nucleated cells, estimated from reference gene primer amplification, were obtained. TCRdb keeps only in-frame clones here, not all; method: immunoSEQ multiplex PCR. The DNA gave D and trimming, while V, J and clone size come from that table. The sample yields 130,000 to 150,000 clones, 65% to 85% seen once. Material: peripheral blood. The receptor's source is a man in his fifties or sixties with active or convalescent COVID-19. The chain recombines TRBV29-1 with TRBJ2-7, with a tentative D call TRBD2 (6 bases). The CDR3 nucleotides are TGCAGCGTTGGGCGGGGTGTTGGGTACGAGCAGTACTTC. As protein: CSVGRGVGYEQYF.